This TCR beta chain was sequenced in a study of human thymus T cells. As concerns this clone: Its antigen is currently unknown.

The study's findings and limits: What related research reported was that thymic repertoires overlapped highly among unrelated individuals. Thymic and blood repertoires showed apparently biased V and J gene usage.

V was clipped by 1 base and J by 12 bases, with 12 bases between them. This CDR3 contains 11 residues. CDR1 and CDR2 (germline): DFQATT, SNEGSKA (reference sequence). Thymic material originated from resections removed in the course of corrective heart surgery. Donors were healthy Finnish babies undergoing corrective operations for congenital heart defects. Some clones are missing from TCRdb's copy, which holds only in-frame ones; the method was immunoSEQ multiplex PCR. The table records under 150,000 clones, just under 95% of them present only once. The rearrangement joins TRBV20-1 to TRBJ1-1; D is possibly TRBD1 (5 bases). Material: thymus tissue. This clonotype was sampled from a boy younger than two with a congenital heart defect but otherwise immunologically healthy. Here the CDR3 reads CSARGGAVTFF. CDR3 sequence (DNA): TGCAGTGCTAGAGGTGGGGCAGTAACTTTCTTT.